This T cell receptor (beta chain) derives from a study of cytomegalovirus exposure and HLA in healthy donors. Background on the study: The study placed approximately 81% of its approximately 360 genotyped donors in the Caucasian-associated ancestry cluster.

Concerning this clone itself: Its antigen is not identified.

The study ran its PCR with 60 Vbeta and 13 Jbeta primers. Profiling relied on immunoSEQ multiplex PCR, and the TCRdb table lists in-frame clones only, not all of them. The data hold about 140,000 clones, with over 70% observed a single time. CDR3 length: 13 residues. V shed 4 bases, J shed 5 bases, and the junction held 4 bases outside the gene matches. Germline V gene lookup returns CDR1 SGHRS and CDR2 YFSETQ. Study-wide results and limits: Despite most TCR sequences being rare, some public TCRs occurred in many donors. The study carried out a later analysis of TCR beta sequences. It associated 15,000 to 20,000 of them with specific HLA alleles at a false discovery rate of 0.05.

Donors likely had unrecorded immune exposures despite being nominally healthy when sampled. The J gene is TRBJ2-7, the V gene TRBV5-1; 9 nucleotides align to TRBD1. This TCR derives from a man aged 35 to 55 in good health and CMV-seronegative. Sequencing used PBMCs. Here the CDR3 DNA reads TGCGCCAGCAGCCCGGGACAGGGAAACGAGCAGTACTTC. The encoded protein is CASSPGQGNEQYF.